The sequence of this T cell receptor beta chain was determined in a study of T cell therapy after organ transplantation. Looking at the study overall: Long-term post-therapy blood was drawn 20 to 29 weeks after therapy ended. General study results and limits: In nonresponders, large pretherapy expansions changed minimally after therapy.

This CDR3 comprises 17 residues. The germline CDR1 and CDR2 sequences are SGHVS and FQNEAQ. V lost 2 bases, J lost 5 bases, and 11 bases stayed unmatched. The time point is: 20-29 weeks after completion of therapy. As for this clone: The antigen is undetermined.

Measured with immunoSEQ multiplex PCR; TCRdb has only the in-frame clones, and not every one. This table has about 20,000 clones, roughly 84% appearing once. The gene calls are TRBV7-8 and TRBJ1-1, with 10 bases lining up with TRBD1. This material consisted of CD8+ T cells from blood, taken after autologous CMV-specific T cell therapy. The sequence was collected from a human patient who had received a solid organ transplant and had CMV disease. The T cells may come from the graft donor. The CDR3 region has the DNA TGTGCCAGCAGCTTAAAGGGACAGGGGTACATCAAAACTGAAGCTTTCTTT. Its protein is CASSLKGQGYIKTEAFF.